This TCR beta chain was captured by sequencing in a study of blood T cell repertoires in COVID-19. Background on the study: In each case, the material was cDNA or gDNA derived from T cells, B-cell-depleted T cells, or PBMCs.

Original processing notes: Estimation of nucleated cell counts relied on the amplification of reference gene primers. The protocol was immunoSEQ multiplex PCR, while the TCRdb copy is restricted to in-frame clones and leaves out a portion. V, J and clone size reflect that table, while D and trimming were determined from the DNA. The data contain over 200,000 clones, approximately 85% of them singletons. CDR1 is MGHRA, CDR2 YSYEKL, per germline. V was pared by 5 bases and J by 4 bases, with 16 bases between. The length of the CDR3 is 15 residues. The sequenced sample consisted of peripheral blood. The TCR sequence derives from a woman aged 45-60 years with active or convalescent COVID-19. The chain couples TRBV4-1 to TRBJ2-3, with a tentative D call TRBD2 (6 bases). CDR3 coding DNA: TGCGCCAGCAGCGGCCGGCCCGGGGGTCCAGATACGCAGTATTTT. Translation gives CASSGRPGGPDTQYF.